The clone carrying this T cell receptor beta chain was observed a few times. This sample was taken from a study of blood T cell repertoires in COVID-19. Study background: From the United States, Italy and Spain came samples of acute and convalescent COVID-19. From T cells, B-cell-depleted T cells, or PBMCs came the material, which was cDNA or gDNA.

Original processing methods: Nucleated cell counts were estimated from reference gene primer amplification. Sequencing was performed with immunoSEQ multiplex PCR; in TCRdb, only in-frame clones are kept and a portion is missing. That table is the source of V, J and clone size, and D and trimming were worked out from the DNA. The data hold 200,000 or so clones, with 70% to 90% observed a single time. This CDR3 contains 14 residues. V was clipped by 6 bases and J by 1 base; unmatched bases: 1. CDR1 is SGDLS, CDR2 YYNGEE, per germline. The TCR sequence derives from a man aged 55-75 years with acute or convalescent COVID-19. The chain carries TRBV9 and TRBJ2-2; the match to TRBD2 covers 9 bases. The sample taken for sequencing was peripheral blood. CDR3 in amino acids: CASKAGGNTGELFF. The DNA for the CDR3 is TGTGCCAGCAAAGCGGGAGGGAACACCGGGGAGCTGTTTTTT.